These T cell receptor beta chains were read from a single sample in a study of cytomegalovirus exposure and HLA in healthy donors. The assay was immunoSEQ multiplex PCR, and TCRdb's table has in-frame clones only and misses some. Here the sample spans about 57,000 clones, under 85% being singletons. The sequencing input was PBMCs. The receptors here all came from a woman aged 30 to 39 in good health and CMV-seronegative. Both conserved end residues are part of each CDR3. A D gene is named only where the DNA matches it firmly. The listing skips clone size in some rows; elsewhere it reads once, few, many or a size class.

V gene	J gene	D gene	clone size	CDR3 protein	CDR3 DNA
TRBV4-1	TRBJ2-1	TRBD1	.	CASSPRRDRINEQFF	TGCGCCAGCAGCCCGAGGAGGGACAGGATCAATGAGCAGTTCTTC
TRBV27	TRBJ1-2	TRBD1	.	CASSTGGPGYGYTF	TGTGCCAGCAGTACAGGGGGCCCGGGCTATGGCTACACCTTC
TRBV9	TRBJ1-3	.	few	CASSVGGEVSGNTIYF	TGTGCCAGCAGCGTAGGGGGCGAAGTCTCTGGAAACACCATATATTTT
TRBV5-6	TRBJ1-4	.	.	CASSSETGANEKLFF	TGTGCCAGCAGCTCGGAGACAGGAGCTAATGAAAAACTGTTTTTT
TRBV7-9	TRBJ1-2	.	.	CASSFETLPNYGYTF	TGTGCCAGCAGCTTCGAGACACTTCCTAACTATGGCTACACCTTC
TRBV19	TRBJ1-2	.	.	CASRNTGNYGYTF	TGTGCCAGTAGAAATACAGGGAACTATGGCTACACCTTC
TRBV9	TRBJ2-3	.	few	CASSVYVGGTDTQYF	TGTGCCAGCAGCGTATACGTGGGAGGCACAGATACGCAGTATTTT
TRBV6-5	TRBJ1-2	TRBD1	.	CASSFPGQGGYTF	TGTGCCAGCAGTTTCCCGGGACAGGGAGGCTACACCTTC
TRBV29-1	TRBJ1-1	TRBD1	.	CSEGTGITEAFF	TGCAGCGAGGGGACAGGGATCACTGAAGCTTTCTTT
TRBV7-9	TRBJ1-1	TRBD1	.	CASSRGQGMNTEAFF	TGTGCCAGCAGCAGGGGACAGGGCATGAACACTGAAGCTTTCTTT
TRBV2	TRBJ1-3	.	.	CASSEQGGAGNTIYF	TGTGCCAGCAGTGAACAAGGGGGTGCAGGAAACACCATATATTTT
TRBV7-3	TRBJ2-1	TRBD2	.	CASSASGSNNEQFF	TGTGCCAGCAGCGCTAGCGGGAGTAACAATGAGCAGTTCTTC
TRBV6-1	TRBJ1-5	TRBD1	.	CASSRTGEQPQHF	TGTGCCAGCAGTCGGACAGGGGAACAGCCCCAGCATTTT